The 29 T cell receptor beta chains below come from one sample, sequenced in a study of blood T cell repertoires in COVID-19. Here immunoSEQ multiplex PCR was the method, and the copy in TCRdb shows in-frame clones only, minus some. This sample has about 150,000 clones, with 80% to 90% found just once. Sample: peripheral blood. These receptor sequences come from a woman in her seventies who had recovered from COVID-19.

This chain uses TRBV12-3 or TRBV12-4 with TRBJ1-3; no reliable D call. The CDR3 is 12 residues long. Deletions cut 10 bases from V and 4 bases from J, with 11 bases between. The CDR3 region has the DNA TGTGCCAACGACCGAGGGGGAAACACCATATATTTT. Protein product: CANDRGGNTIYF.

This clone was counted ten times or more. The V and J genes are TRBV18 and TRBJ1-5; no definite D call. This CDR3 comprises 14 residues. The V and J ends lost 3 bases and 6 bases respectively, with 12 bases between them. Germline-derived CDR1 and CDR2 are KGHSH and LQKENI. The CDR3 bases are TGTGCCAGCTCACCGAACACCCGGGGTCAGCCCCAGCATTTT. It yields the protein CASSPNTRGQPQHF. Variable domain in full (rest from reference TRBV18 and TRBJ1-5): NAGVMQNPRHLVRRRGQEARLRCSPMKGHSHVYWYRQLPEEGLKFMVYLQKENIIDESGMPKERFSAEFPKEGPSILRIQQVVRGDSAAYFCASSPNTRGQPQHFGDGTRLSIL.

The chain has TRBV29-1 and TRBJ1-2; D may be TRBD1 (5 bases). V was pared by 4 bases and J by 6 bases, with 15 bases between. Germline V lookup: CDR1 SQVTM, CDR2 ANQGSEA. The CDR3 runs 13 residues. In DNA, the CDR3 is TGCAGCGTTGGGAACAGGACCTCGGATGGCTACACCTTC. As protein: CSVGNRTSDGYTF.

The rearrangement uses TRBV5-1 and TRBJ2-7; 8 positions agree with TRBD2. CDR3 length equals 16 residues. The germline CDR1 and CDR2 sequences are SGHRS and YFSETQ. The J segment lost 8 bases and the V segment lost 0 bases, leaving 13 bases of the junction unmatched. This CDR3 is CASSLAVAGGPTKQYF. The CDR3 region has the DNA TGCGCCAGCAGCTTGGCCGTGGCGGGAGGCCCTACGAAGCAGTACTTC.

This clone was seen only once. This chain connects TRBV28 to TRBJ1-2; D might be TRBD1 (5 bases). V lost 6 bases and J lost 2, with 16 bases in between. CDR1 and CDR2 from the germline V gene are MDHEN and SYDVKM. The length of the CDR3 is 15 residues. This CDR3 is CASSYPQTENYGYTF. CDR3 in DNA: TGTGCCAGCAGCTACCCTCAGACAGAGAACTATGGCTACACCTTC.

This chain uses TRBV18 with TRBJ2-3; 9 bases map to TRBD2. Germline V gene sequence: CDR1 KGHSH, CDR2 LQKENI. The V and J ends lost 3 bases and 5 bases, in that order; junction bases with no gene match: 3. The CDR3 consists of 14 residues. In nucleotides, the CDR3 is TGTGCCAGCTCACCCCCTAGCGGGGAAGATACGCAGTATTTT. Translation gives CASSPPSGEDTQYF.

This clone was seen just once. V gene TRBV5-4 combines with J gene TRBJ2-1; 9 nucleotides line up with TRBD2. Germline CDR1 reads SGHNT; CDR2 reads YYREEE (reference sequence). This CDR3 region has 16 residues. Trimming removed 4 bases from V and 8 bases from J; junction bases left unmatched: 13. CDR3 region: CASSPLSGGPGDEQFF. CDR3 coding DNA: TGTGCCAGCAGCCCCCTTAGCGGGGGCCCCGGGGATGAGCAGTTCTTC.

This clone was picked up a small number of times. The chain links TRBV2 to TRBJ1-6; no definite D call. Germline V gene lookup returns CDR1 SNHLY and CDR2 FYNNEI. The CDR3 loop spans 12 amino acids. V lost 6 bases and J lost 7, with 7 bases in between. The CDR3 nucleotides are TGTGCCAGCAGGGCCCAAAATTCACCCCTCCACTTT. It translates to CASRAQNSPLHF.

The rearrangement links TRBV28 to TRBJ2-1, with 10 bases fitting TRBD2. Losses at the gene ends were 5 bases for V and 3 bases for J; bases not matched to a gene: 7. Germline assignment: CDR1 MDHEN and CDR2 SYDVKM. This CDR3 comprises 16 residues. For the CDR3, the DNA is TGTGCCAGCAGTCTCGGACTAGCGGTGTTCTACAATGAGCAGTTCTTC. Amino acids: CASSLGLAVFYNEQFF.

V gene TRBV3-1 (or the pseudogene TRBV3-2) combines with J gene TRBJ1-1; D not resolved. The CDR3 contains 12 residues. V lost 1 base and J lost 7, with 7 bases in between. Germline V gene lookup returns CDR1 LGHDT and CDR2 YNNKEL (reference sequence). CDR3 bases: TGTGCCAGCAGCCAAGGGCGGGTTGAAGCTTTCTTT. Translation: CASSQGRVEAFF.

The chain uses TRBV12-5 and TRBJ1-2; D call uncertain. From germline, CDR1 is LGHNT and CDR2 FRNRAP. CDR3 length: 12 amino acids. The V and J ends lost 8 bases and 0 bases respectively, with 7 bases between them. As DNA, the CDR3 is TGTGCTAGTTCACAAGCTAACTATGGCTACACCTTC. This codes for CASSQANYGYTF.

V is TRBV9 and J is TRBJ1-3; no firm D call. Germline CDR1 is SGDLS and CDR2 is YYNGEE. Trimming took off 4 bases at V and 0 bases at J, with 8 bases between the two ends. This CDR3 is 14 amino acids long. For the CDR3, the DNA is TGTGCCAGCAGCTCACAGATCTCTGGAAACACCATATATTTT. This encodes CASSSQISGNTIYF. The full variable domain, with the rest looked up from reference TRBV9 and TRBJ1-3, is DSGVTQTPKHLITATGQRVTLRCSPRSGDLSVYWYQQSLDQGLQFLIQYYNGEERAKGNILERFSAQQFPDLHSELNLSSLELGDSALYFCASSSQISGNTIYFGEGSWLTVV.

V usage is TRBV11-2 and J usage is TRBJ1-1, with 8 nucleotides matching TRBD1. Germline lookup yields CDR1 SGHAT and CDR2 FQNNGV. V was clipped by 5 bases and J by 1 base; unmatched bases: 15. The CDR3 has 18 residues. The CDR3 spells CASSRPTGGGVENTEAFF. CDR3 nucleotide sequence: TGTGCCAGCAGCCGACCAACAGGGGGAGGGGTGGAGAACACTGAAGCTTTCTTT.

The J gene is TRBJ2-1, the V gene TRBV2, with 14 bases lining up with TRBD2. The CDR3 consists of 17 residues. The V gene end was trimmed by 6 bases and the J gene end by 8 bases; junction bases not matched to a gene: 12. CDR1 and CDR2 (germline): SNHLY, FYNNEI. The CDR3: CASSGDPGTSGSDEQFF. The CDR3 nucleotides read TGTGCCAGCAGCGGCGACCCCGGGACTAGCGGGAGTGATGAGCAGTTCTTC.

The chain employs TRBV7-9 and TRBJ2-1; 10 nucleotides match TRBD2. J gave up 5 bases and V 5 bases, and 6 bases lay outside the gene matches. Germline V gene sequence: CDR1 SEHNR, CDR2 FQNEAQ (reference sequence). This CDR3 region has 15 residues. This CDR3 is CASSPGTSANNEQFF. CDR3 coding DNA: TGTGCCAGCAGCCCCGGGACTAGCGCTAACAATGAGCAGTTCTTC. Drawing the rest from reference TRBV7-9 and TRBJ2-1, the complete variable domain is DTGVSQNPRHKITKRGQNVTFRCDPISEHNRLYWYRQTLGQGPEFLTYFQNEAQLEKSRLLSDRFSAERPKGSFSTLEIQRTEQGDSAMYLCASSPGTSANNEQFFGPGTRLTVL.

The chain couples TRBV9 to TRBJ2-3; 9 bases line up with TRBD2. Unmatched junction bases numbered 14, after V lost 3 bases and J lost 3 bases. The CDR3 sequence is 18 residues long. Germline V gene lookup returns CDR1 SGDLS and CDR2 YYNGEE. CDR3 region: CASSEGGSGRRRTDTQYF. Here the CDR3 DNA reads TGTGCCAGCAGCGAAGGGGGTAGCGGGAGAAGGAGGACAGATACGCAGTATTTT.

The rearrangement uses TRBV7-2 and TRBJ2-7; weak D call: TRBD1 (6 bases). The V gene lost 4 bases and the J gene lost 4 bases, with 14 bases spanning the gap. CDR1 SGHTA and CDR2 FQGNSA come from the germline V gene. This CDR3 is 14 amino acids long. CDR3 coding DNA: TGTGCCAGCAGCTCCCCCAACAGGGAATACGAGCAGTACTTC. Its translation is CASSSPNREYEQYF.

The CDR3 is CASSMSQTNTEAFF. CDR3 DNA sequence: TGTGCCAGTAGTATGTCTCAGACAAACACTGAAGCTTTCTTT. This sequence joins TRBV19 and TRBJ1-1, with D unclear. The V gene lost 3 bases and the J gene lost 2 bases, with 10 bases spanning the gap. The CDR3 has 14 amino acids. Germline CDR1 and CDR2: LNHDA and SQIVND (reference sequence).

This clone has a single count. The chain is built from TRBV2 and TRBJ1-6; possibly TRBD1 for D (5 bases). Germline CDR1 and CDR2: SNHLY and FYNNEI. V lost 5 bases, J lost 7 bases, and 9 bases lay in between. This CDR3 has 13 residues. The CDR3 here is CASSQGLNSPLHF. The CDR3 nucleotides read TGTGCCAGCAGTCAGGGACTCAATTCACCCCTCCACTTT.

The rearrangement uses TRBV30 and TRBJ2-3; 9 positions match TRBD2. CDR3 length: 16 residues. V shed 0 bases, J shed 5 bases, and the junction held 9 bases outside the gene matches. In germline, CDR1 is GTSNPN, CDR2 SVGIG (reference sequence). CDR3 sequence: CAWSVGAGGPVDTQYF. CDR3 in DNA: TGTGCCTGGAGTGTTGGGGCGGGAGGGCCGGTAGATACGCAGTATTTT.

The genes are TRBV7-3 and TRBJ2-2; 15 positions agree with TRBD2. The CDR3 is 19 amino acids. J gave up 6 bases and V 6 bases, and 14 bases lay outside the gene matches. CDR1 is SGHTA, CDR2 FQGTGA, per germline. The chain's CDR3 is CASRGGPGTSGGSSGELFF. The CDR3 DNA reads as TGTGCCAGCAGAGGGGGACCCGGGACTAGCGGGGGGTCGTCCGGGGAGCTGTTTTTT.

J is TRBJ2-5 and V is TRBV9; TRBD1 agrees at 8 bases. After removal of 7 bases from V and 5 bases from J, the junction contained 7 bases not matched to a gene. Germline V lookup: CDR1 SGDLS, CDR2 YYNGEE. This CDR3 contains 13 residues. The CDR3 DNA is TGTGCCAGCGGGACAGGCTTGGGCGAGACCCAGTACTTC. It yields the protein CASGTGLGETQYF.

This clone was recorded once. The J gene is TRBJ1-1, the V gene TRBV9; maybe TRBD1 (5 bases). The CDR3 loop spans 15 amino acids. Per the germline V gene, CDR1 is SGDLS and CDR2 is YYNGEE. V dropped 0 bases and J dropped 6 bases, with 15 bases sitting between them. CDR3 sequence reads: CASSVGWQGGAEAFF. CDR3 nucleotide sequence: TGTGCCAGCAGCGTAGGGTGGCAGGGAGGGGCTGAAGCTTTCTTT.

The V gene is TRBV7-6, the J gene TRBJ2-7, with 10 bases matching TRBD2. The V segment lost 1 base and the J segment 6 bases; nucleotides outside the gene matches: 9. CDR3 length equals 16 residues. Germline loops: CDR1 SGHVS, CDR2 FNYEAQ. This CDR3 reads CASSLGSSGGPSEQYF. In DNA, the CDR3 is TGTGCCAGCAGCTTAGGGTCTAGCGGGGGCCCCTCCGAGCAGTACTTC. Using reference TRBV7-6 and TRBJ2-7 for the parts outside the CDR3, the full variable domain is GAGVSQSPRYKVTKRGQDVALRCDPISGHVSLYWYRQALGQGPEFLTYFNYEAQQDKSGLPNDRFSAERPEGSISTLTIQRTEQRDSAMYRCASSLGSSGGPSEQYFGPGTRLTVT.

This clone appeared a single time. V usage is TRBV7-2 and J usage is TRBJ1-1; no reliable D call. CDR1 and CDR2 from the germline V gene are SGHTA and FQGNSA. Trimming took 5 bases from V and 5 from J, leaving 15 bases between them. This CDR3 comprises 14 residues. The CDR3 DNA sequence: TGTGCCAGCAGCCCTGGGCGGGGAAGGACTGAAGCTTTCTTT. This encodes CASSPGRGRTEAFF.

The rearrangement uses TRBV5-1 and TRBJ2-7, with D perhaps TRBD2 (7 bases). The V gene's germline CDR1 is SGHRS and CDR2 YFSETQ. CDR3 length equals 14 residues. The germline V and J ends were trimmed by 2 bases and 5 bases, with 14 bases remaining between them. The CDR3 is CASSLGTGGHEQYF. The DNA for the CDR3 is TGCGCCAGCAGCTTAGGGACCGGGGGGCACGAGCAGTACTTC.

In its sample, this clone was seen many times. The genes are TRBV5-6 and TRBJ2-1, with TRBD1 matching over 9 bases. The CDR3 runs 16 residues. Germline CDR1 and CDR2: SGHDT and YYEEEE. V shed 6 bases and J 3 bases; nucleotides not matched to a gene: 10. The CDR3 region is CASTLWGTGYYNEQFF. The CDR3 DNA is TGTGCCAGCACCCTGTGGGGGACAGGGTACTACAATGAGCAGTTCTTC.

The rearrangement links TRBV4-2 to TRBJ2-7, with 10 bases matching TRBD2. CDR3 size: 18 residues. CDR1 and CDR2 from the germline V gene are LGHNA and YNFKEQ. The V gene end was trimmed by 2 bases and the J gene end by 3 bases; junction bases not matched to a gene: 13. The chain's CDR3 is CASSQPPLAGAKYYEQYF. The CDR3 DNA is TGTGCCAGCAGCCAACCTCCCCTAGCGGGGGCCAAGTACTACGAGCAGTACTTC.

This clone was recorded a few times. The CDR3 DNA is TGTGCCAGCAGCCCCCAGGGGACCCAGTACTTC. Translation: CASSPQGTQYF. V and J are TRBV7-2 and TRBJ2-5; possible D gene TRBD1, 5 bases. Germline V gives CDR1 SGHTA, CDR2 FQGNSA. This CDR3 comprises 11 residues. Between the trimmed V and J ends, which lost 5 bases and 7 bases, there was a span of 8 bases.